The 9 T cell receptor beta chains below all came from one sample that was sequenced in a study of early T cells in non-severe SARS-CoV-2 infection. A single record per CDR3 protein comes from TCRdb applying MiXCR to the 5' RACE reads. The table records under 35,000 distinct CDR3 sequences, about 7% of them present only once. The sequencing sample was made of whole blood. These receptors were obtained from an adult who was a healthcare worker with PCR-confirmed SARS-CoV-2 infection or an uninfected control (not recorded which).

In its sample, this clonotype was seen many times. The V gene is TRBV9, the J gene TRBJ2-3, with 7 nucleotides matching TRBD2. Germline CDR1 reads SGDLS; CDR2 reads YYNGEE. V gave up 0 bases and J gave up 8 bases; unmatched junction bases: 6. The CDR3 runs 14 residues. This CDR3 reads CASSVAVGGRTQYF. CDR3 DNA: TGTGCCAGCAGCGTAGCCGTGGGAGGGCGTACGCAGTATTTT.

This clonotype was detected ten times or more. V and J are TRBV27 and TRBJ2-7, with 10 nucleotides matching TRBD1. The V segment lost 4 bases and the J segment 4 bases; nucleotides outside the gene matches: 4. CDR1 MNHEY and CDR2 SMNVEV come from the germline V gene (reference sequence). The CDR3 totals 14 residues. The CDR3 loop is CASSYRQGAYEQYF. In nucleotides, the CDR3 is TGTGCCAGCAGTTACAGACAGGGGGCATACGAGCAGTACTTC.

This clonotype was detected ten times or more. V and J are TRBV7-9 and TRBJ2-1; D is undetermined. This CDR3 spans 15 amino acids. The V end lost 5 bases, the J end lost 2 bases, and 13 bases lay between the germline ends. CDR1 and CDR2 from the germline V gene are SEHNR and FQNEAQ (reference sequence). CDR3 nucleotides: TGTGCCAGCAGCCCTACTGGGCCAACCTACAATGAGCAGTTCTTC. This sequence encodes CASSPTGPTYNEQFF. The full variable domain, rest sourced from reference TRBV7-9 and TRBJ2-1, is DTGVSQNPRHKITKRGQNVTFRCDPISEHNRLYWYRQTLGQGPEFLTYFQNEAQLEKSRLLSDRFSAERPKGSFSTLEIQRTEQGDSAMYLCASSPTGPTYNEQFFGPGTRLTVL.

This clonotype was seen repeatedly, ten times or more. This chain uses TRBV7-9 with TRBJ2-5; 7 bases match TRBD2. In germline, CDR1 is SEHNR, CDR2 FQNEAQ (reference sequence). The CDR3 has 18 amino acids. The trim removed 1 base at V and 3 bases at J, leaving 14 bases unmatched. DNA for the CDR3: TGTGCCAGCAGCTTAGATATCCGCGGGGGTACTCCGGAAGAGACCCAGTACTTC. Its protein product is CASSLDIRGGTPEETQYF. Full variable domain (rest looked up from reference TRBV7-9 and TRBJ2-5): DTGVSQNPRHKITKRGQNVTFRCDPISEHNRLYWYRQTLGQGPEFLTYFQNEAQLEKSRLLSDRFSAERPKGSFSTLEIQRTEQGDSAMYLCASSLDIRGGTPEETQYFGPGTRLLVL.

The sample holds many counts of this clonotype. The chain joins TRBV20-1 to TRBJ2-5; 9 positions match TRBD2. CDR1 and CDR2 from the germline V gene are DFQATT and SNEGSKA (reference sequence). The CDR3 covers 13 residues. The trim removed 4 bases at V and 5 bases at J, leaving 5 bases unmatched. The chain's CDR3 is CSANLAGLETQYF. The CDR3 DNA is TGCAGTGCTAATCTAGCGGGATTGGAGACCCAGTACTTC.

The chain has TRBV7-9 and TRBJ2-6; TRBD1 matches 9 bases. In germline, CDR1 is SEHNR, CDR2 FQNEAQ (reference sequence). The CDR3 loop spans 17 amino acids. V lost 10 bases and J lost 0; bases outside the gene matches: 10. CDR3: CAIQPGTGLSGANVLTF. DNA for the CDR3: TGTGCCATCCAGCCGGGGACAGGGCTCTCTGGGGCCAACGTCCTGACTTTC.

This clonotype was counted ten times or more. The CDR3 DNA reads as TGTGCCAGCAGCTTAGGTAGCGCTAGCACAGATACGCAGTATTTT. Amino acids: CASSLGSASTDTQYF. This rearrangement joins TRBV7-2 to TRBJ2-3; tentatively, D is TRBD2 (5 bases). Germline CDR1 SGHTA, CDR2 FQGNSA. The CDR3 extends over 15 amino acids. Trimming removed 1 base at V and 0 bases at J, with 8 bases between.

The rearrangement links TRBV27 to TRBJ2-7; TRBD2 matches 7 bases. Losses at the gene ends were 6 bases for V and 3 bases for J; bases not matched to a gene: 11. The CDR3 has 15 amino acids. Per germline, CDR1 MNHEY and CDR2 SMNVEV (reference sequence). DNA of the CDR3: TGTGCCAGCAGCCAAGCGGGATATGGCGTCTACGAGCAGTACTTC. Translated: CASSQAGYGVYEQYF.

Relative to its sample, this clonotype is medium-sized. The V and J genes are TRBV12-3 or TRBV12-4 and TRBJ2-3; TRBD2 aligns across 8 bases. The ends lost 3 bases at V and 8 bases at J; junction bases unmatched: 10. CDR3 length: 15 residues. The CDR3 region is CASSFRAGVQGTQYF. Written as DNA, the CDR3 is TGTGCCAGCAGTTTCCGAGCGGGAGTCCAGGGTACGCAGTATTTT.